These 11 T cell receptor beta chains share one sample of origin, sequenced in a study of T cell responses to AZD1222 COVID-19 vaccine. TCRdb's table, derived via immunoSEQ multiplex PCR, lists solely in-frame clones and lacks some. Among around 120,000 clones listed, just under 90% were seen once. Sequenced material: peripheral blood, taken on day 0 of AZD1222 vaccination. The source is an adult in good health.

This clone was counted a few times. CDR3 amino acids: CASSPERLFDTEAFF. In DNA, the CDR3 is TGTGCCAGCTCACCAGAGCGGTTATTTGACACTGAAGCTTTCTTT. This rearrangement joins TRBV18 to TRBJ1-1; D is unresolved. V lost 2 bases and J 3 bases, leaving 13 bases between the germline ends. This CDR3 is 15 amino acids long. Germline V lookup: CDR1 KGHSH, CDR2 LQKENI.

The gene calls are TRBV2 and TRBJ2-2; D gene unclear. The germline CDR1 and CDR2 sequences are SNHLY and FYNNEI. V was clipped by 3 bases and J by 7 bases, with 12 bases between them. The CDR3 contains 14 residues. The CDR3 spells CASSDLVGFGELFF. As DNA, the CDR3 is TGTGCCAGCAGTGACTTAGTGGGGTTCGGGGAGCTGTTTTTT.

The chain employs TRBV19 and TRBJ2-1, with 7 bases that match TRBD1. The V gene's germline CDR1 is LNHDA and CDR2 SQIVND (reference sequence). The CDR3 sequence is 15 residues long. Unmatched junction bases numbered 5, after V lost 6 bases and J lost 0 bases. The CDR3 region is CASSPRDSSYNEQFF. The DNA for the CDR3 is TGTGCCAGTAGCCCACGGGACAGCTCCTACAATGAGCAGTTCTTC.

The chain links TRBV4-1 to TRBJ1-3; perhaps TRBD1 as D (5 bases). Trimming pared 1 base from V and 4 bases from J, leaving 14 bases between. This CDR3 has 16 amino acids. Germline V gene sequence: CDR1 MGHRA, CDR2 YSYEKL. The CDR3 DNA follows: TGCGCCAGCAGCCAAGGGGGGACGTCGATCGGAAACACCATATATTTT. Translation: CASSQGGTSIGNTIYF.

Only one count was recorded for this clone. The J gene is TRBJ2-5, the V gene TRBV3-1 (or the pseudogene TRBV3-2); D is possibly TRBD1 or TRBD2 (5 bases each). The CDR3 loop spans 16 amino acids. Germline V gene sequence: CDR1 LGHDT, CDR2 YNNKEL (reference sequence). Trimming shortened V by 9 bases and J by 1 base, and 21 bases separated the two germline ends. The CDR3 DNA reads TGTGCCAGGTTCATGGACGGGGCCCCGCCCCAAGAGACCCAGTACTTC. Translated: CARFMDGAPPQETQYF.

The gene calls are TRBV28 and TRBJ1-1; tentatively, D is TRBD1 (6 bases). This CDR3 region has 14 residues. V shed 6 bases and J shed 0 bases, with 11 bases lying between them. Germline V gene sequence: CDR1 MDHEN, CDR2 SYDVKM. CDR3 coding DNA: TGTGCCAGCAGGACCCCAGGGGTGAACACTGAAGCTTTCTTT. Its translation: CASRTPGVNTEAFF.

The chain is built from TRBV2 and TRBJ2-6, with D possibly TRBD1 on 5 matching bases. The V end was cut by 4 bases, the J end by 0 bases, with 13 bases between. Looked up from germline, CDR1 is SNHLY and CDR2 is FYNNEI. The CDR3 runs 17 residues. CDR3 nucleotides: TGTGCCAGCAGTGTCGACAGCCTAACCTCTGGGGCCAACGTCCTGACTTTC. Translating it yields CASSVDSLTSGANVLTF.

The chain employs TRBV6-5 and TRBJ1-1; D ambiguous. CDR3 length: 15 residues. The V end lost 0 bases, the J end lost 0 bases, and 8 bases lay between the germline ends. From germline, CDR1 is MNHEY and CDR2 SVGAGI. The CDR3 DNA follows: TGTGCCAGCAGTTACTCGAGCCTACTGAACACTGAAGCTTTCTTT. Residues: CASSYSSLLNTEAFF.

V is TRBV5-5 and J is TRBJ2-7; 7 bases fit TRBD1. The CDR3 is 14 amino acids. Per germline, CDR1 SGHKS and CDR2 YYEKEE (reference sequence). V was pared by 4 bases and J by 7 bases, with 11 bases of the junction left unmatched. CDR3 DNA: TGTGCCAGCAGCGAGTGGGACAGCGTGGGGGAGCAGTACTTC. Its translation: CASSEWDSVGEQYF. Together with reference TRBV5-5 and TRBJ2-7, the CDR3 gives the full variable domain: DAGVTQSPTHLIKTRGQQVTLRCSPISGHKSVSWYQQVLGQGPQFIFQYYEKEERGRGNFPDRFSARQFPNYSSELNVNALLLGDSALYLCASSEWDSVGEQYFGPGTRLTVT.

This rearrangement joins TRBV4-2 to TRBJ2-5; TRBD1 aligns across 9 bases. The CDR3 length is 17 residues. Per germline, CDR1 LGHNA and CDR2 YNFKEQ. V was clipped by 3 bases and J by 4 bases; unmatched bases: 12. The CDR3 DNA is TGTGCCAGCAGCCAGGCCAATAGACAGGGGGGTGCAGAGACCCAGTACTTC. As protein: CASSQANRQGGAETQYF.

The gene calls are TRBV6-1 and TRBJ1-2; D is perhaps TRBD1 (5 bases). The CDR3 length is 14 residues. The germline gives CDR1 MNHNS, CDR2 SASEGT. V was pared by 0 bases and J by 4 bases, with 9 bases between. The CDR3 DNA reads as TGTGCCAGCAGTGAAGCTGGGGGGGTCTATGGCTACACCTTC. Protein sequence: CASSEAGGVYGYTF.